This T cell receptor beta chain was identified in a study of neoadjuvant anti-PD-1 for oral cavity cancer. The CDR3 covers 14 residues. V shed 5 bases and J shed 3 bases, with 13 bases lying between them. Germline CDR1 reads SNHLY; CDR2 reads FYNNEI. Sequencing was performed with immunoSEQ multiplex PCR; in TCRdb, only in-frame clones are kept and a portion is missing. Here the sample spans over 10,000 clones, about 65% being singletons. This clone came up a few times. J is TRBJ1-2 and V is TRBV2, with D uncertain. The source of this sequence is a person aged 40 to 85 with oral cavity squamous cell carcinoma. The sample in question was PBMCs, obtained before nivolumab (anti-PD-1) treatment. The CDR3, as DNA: TGTGCCAGCAGTCCCCGTGGCAGCTACTATGGCTACACCTTC. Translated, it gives CASSPRGSYYGYTF.